This T cell receptor beta chain comes out of a study of blood T cells in healthy people across ages. Study results and limitations: A strong correlation was seen between TCR beta diversity and naive T cell percentage.

Primers used in a second PCR of about 7 to 12 cycles were a sample-barcoded 5' primer and a J-beta primer mix. MiXCR, applied by TCRdb to the 5' RACE reads, yields one record per CDR3 protein. Of 800,000 to 950,000 distinct CDR3 sequences listed, around 46% were seen once; the top ten hold roughly 13%. Germline assignment: CDR1 LGHDT and CDR2 YNNKEL (reference sequence). CDR3 length: 14 amino acids. Details on this clonotype: The target antigen is unknown. One end of the junction is discordant with germline, which a read error may explain.

This sequence originates from a young man in good health. This chain connects TRBV3-1 to TRBJ2-7, with no clear D. Material for sequencing was blood. The CDR3 loop is CTSSQDLGRYEQYF. Here the CDR3 DNA reads TGTACCAGCAGCCAAGATCTTGGACGCTACGAGCAGTACTTC.